This T cell receptor (beta chain) was recovered during a study of blood T cell dynamics during melanoma immunotherapy. The V gene's germline CDR1 is MNHEY and CDR2 SVGAGI. V was shortened by 6 bases and J by 4 bases, with 12 bases between the two germline ends. The CDR3 totals 14 residues. Libraries were prepared by immunoSEQ multiplex PCR; TCRdb keeps only in-frame clonotypes and omits some of them. The top ten hold about 4.3% of the sample, which has more than 9,500 clones, 85% to 90% seen once. Noted time point: week 3, after first cycle of checkpoint inhibitor. Patients had no prior systemic cancer treatment, immunosuppressants or other active cancers.

Sequenced here: blood, sampled from a patient treated with checkpoint blockade. The J gene is TRBJ2-2, the V gene TRBV6-5; unclear D gene. The TCR was taken from a human donor with melanoma. The CDR3 loop reads CASRRTDLTGELFF. The CDR3 DNA reads TGTGCCAGCAGACGGACGGACCTCACCGGGGAGCTGTTTTTT.